A selection of T cell receptor beta chains follows, all from one sample in a study of OX40 agonist ivuxolimab in advanced cancers. TCRdb's table, derived via immunoSEQ multiplex PCR, lists solely in-frame clones and lacks some. The sample holds roughly 50,000 clones, 80% to 85% seen once. The material was CD4+ or CD8+ T cells sorted from blood, obtained in a trial of the OX40 agonist ivuxolimab. The receptor set was obtained from an adult with an advanced solid tumor such as melanoma, head and neck, liver or kidney cancer. Both conserved end residues are part of each CDR3. Rows give clone size only sometimes, using once, few, many, or a class for an expanded clone.

clone_size | v_call | cdr3_aa
- | TRBV5-8 | CASSLSIVAPGVDEQFF
- | TRBV4-3 | CASSQESMWSYEQYF
- | TRBV6-5 | CASRIGQGISEQFF
- | TRBV6-5 | CASREGGSNYGYTF
- | TRBV5-1 | CASSLEAGTEQYF
- | TRBV9 | CASSTGLAVAYEQYF
- | TRBV5-4 | CASSLGLSSYEQFF
- | TRBV19 | CASSLLQGAGANVLTF
medium-sized | TRBV29-1 | CSAYLDGYTF
few | TRBV5-4 | CASSLVPTDTQYF
- | TRBV11-2 | CASSLQRLAGASEQFF